The T cell receptor (beta chain) described here comes from a study of blood T cells in healthy people across ages. The study's findings and limits: In these data, TCR beta diversity tracked strongly with naive T cell percentage. The unsorted PBMCs prevented any conclusive comparison of naive versus antigen-experienced cells.

Donors gave around 9.3 milliliters of peripheral blood apiece. Trimming removed 7 bases at V and 0 bases at J, with 8 bases between. From germline, CDR1 is SNHLY and CDR2 FYNNEI. CDR3 length: 13 residues. This clonotype was seen more than once but under ten times. The target antigen is unknown. Next came a second PCR, run for about 7 to 11 cycles, which used a sample-barcoded 5' primer along with a J-beta primer mix. A minimum of 2.5 million CDR3-containing paired-end reads was obtained for each sample. Via MiXCR, TCRdb re-called the 5' RACE reads, giving one row per CDR3 protein. This table has around 1,000,000 distinct CDR3 sequences, 30% to 40% appearing once.

The gene calls are TRBV2 and TRBJ2-3; D is ambiguous. The clonotype originates from a man aged 18 to 35 in good health. The sample was blood. The CDR3 spells CASKKASTDTQYF. Written as DNA, the CDR3 is TGTGCCAGCAAGAAGGCGAGCACAGATACGCAGTATTTT.